Shown below are 22 T cell receptor beta chains from a single sample sequenced in a study of blood T cell repertoires in COVID-19. Using immunoSEQ multiplex PCR, the repertoire was profiled, and TCRdb retains in-frame clones only, with some absent. The sample includes roughly 150,000 clones, roughly 84% of them seen just once. The sequencing input was PBMCs or T cells enriched from blood (not recorded which). Receptor source: a man in his 70s who had been exposed to COVID-19.

The V and J genes are TRBV21-1 and TRBJ1-5; TRBD1, the table's D call, lacks a check against the DNA. TRBV21-1 is a recognized pseudogene. The CDR3 loop spans 18 amino acids. CDR3 residues: CASSRRTGVPLLYQPQHF. CDR3 nucleotides: TGTGCCAGCAGCCGACGGACAGGGGTCCCCTTACTATATCAGCCCCAGCATTTT.

The chain couples TRBV9 to TRBJ1-5, with D tentatively TRBD1 (5 bases). The germline V gene has CDR1 SGDLS and CDR2 YYNGEE. The CDR3 is 15 residues long. Trimming pared 3 bases from V and 0 bases from J, leaving 10 bases between. For the CDR3, the DNA is TGTGCCAGCAGCGCCGACGGGGGTAGCAATCAGCCCCAGCATTTT. Residues: CASSADGGSNQPQHF.

This chain links TRBV6-5 with TRBJ2-7, with TRBD2 matching 9 bases. The germline V gene encodes CDR1 MNHEY and CDR2 SVGAGI. J gave up 3 bases and V 4 bases, and 7 bases lay outside the gene matches. CDR3 length equals 15 residues. CDR3 nucleotides: TGTGCCAGCAGTTCCCCAGCGGGAGGCTTCTACGAGCAGTACTTC. Translated: CASSSPAGGFYEQYF.

The gene calls are TRBV4-1 and TRBJ2-7; 8 nucleotides agree with TRBD1. V was pared by 4 bases and J by 4 bases, with 12 bases of the junction left unmatched. The length of the CDR3 is 16 residues. CDR1 and CDR2 (germline): MGHRA, YSYEKL. In DNA form, the CDR3 reads TGCGCCAGCAGCCTTACAAGGACAGGGTCTATGTACGAGCAGTACTTC. Its translation: CASSLTRTGSMYEQYF.

The count of this clone is one. The chain is built from TRBV15 and TRBJ1-1, with 9 bases that match TRBD1. The CDR3 totals 17 residues. The J segment lost 3 bases and the V segment lost 1 base, leaving 9 bases of the junction unmatched. Per germline, CDR1 LNHNV and CDR2 YYDKDF (reference sequence). The CDR3 here is CATSRVFMGTGHTEAFF. CDR3 bases: TGTGCCACCAGCAGAGTATTTATGGGGACAGGGCACACTGAAGCTTTCTTT. Full variable domain (outside the CDR3, taken from reference TRBV15 and TRBJ1-1): DAMVIQNPRYQVTQFGKPVTLSCSQTLNHNVMYWYQQKSSQAPKLLFHYYDKDFNNEADTPDNFQSRRPNTSFCFLDIRSPGLGDTAMYLCATSRVFMGTGHTEAFFGQGTRLTVV.

V gene TRBV5-1 combines with J gene TRBJ2-5; tentative D call: TRBD1 (5 bases). The CDR3 extends over 14 amino acids. Germline V gene lookup returns CDR1 SGHRS and CDR2 YFSETQ. Deletions cut 4 bases from V and 1 base from J, with 11 bases between. CDR3 loop: CASSIQGSQETQYF. DNA of the CDR3: TGCGCCAGCAGCATCCAGGGTTCCCAAGAGACCCAGTACTTC.

V is TRBV7-2 and J is TRBJ1-2; tentative D call: TRBD1 (6 bases). CDR1 and CDR2 from the germline V gene are SGHTA and FQGNSA. The CDR3 spans 14 residues. Between the trimmed V and J ends, which lost 3 bases and 8 bases, there was a span of 16 bases. The CDR3 sequence is CASSFPDRKDGYTF. The DNA of the CDR3 is TGTGCCAGCAGCTTCCCCGACAGGAAGGACGGCTACACCTTC.

This chain connects TRBV9 to TRBJ2-3; 11 nucleotides agree with TRBD2. Germline CDR1 is SGDLS and CDR2 is YYNGEE. V lost 0 bases and J lost 2; bases outside the gene matches: 2. CDR3 length equals 16 residues. In DNA, the CDR3 is TGTGCCAGCAGCGTAGAACTAGCGGGGGCCACAGATACGCAGTATTTT. It encodes CASSVELAGATDTQYF.

V usage is TRBV10-3 and J usage is TRBJ2-3, with TRBD2 matching 7 bases. CDR3 size: 16 residues. The V gene end was trimmed by 4 bases and the J gene end by 4 bases; junction bases not matched to a gene: 11. In germline, CDR1 is ENHRY, CDR2 SYGVKD. CDR3 in DNA: TGTGCCATCAGTGGGCTAGCGGTAGCCGGCGCAGATACGCAGTATTTT. Translation: CAISGLAVAGADTQYF.

The chain links TRBV5-5 to TRBJ2-1, with 9 bases fitting TRBD1. CDR1 is SGHKS, CDR2 YYEKEE, per germline (reference sequence). V shed 2 bases and J 5 bases; nucleotides not matched to a gene: 5. The CDR3 consists of 15 residues. The CDR3 reads CASSFRDRVDNEQFF. As DNA, the CDR3 is TGTGCCAGCAGCTTTAGGGACAGGGTCGACAATGAGCAGTTCTTC.

The rearrangement links TRBV6-4 to TRBJ1-2; D is ambiguous. The length of the CDR3 is 17 residues. V lost 1 base, J lost 4 bases, and 19 bases lay in between. Per the germline V gene, CDR1 is MRHNA and CDR2 is SNTAGT. The CDR3 here is CASSDYSFGERPYGYTF. CDR3 DNA: TGTGCCAGCAGTGACTATTCATTCGGAGAGAGACCCTATGGCTACACCTTC.

The genes are TRBV19 and TRBJ2-1; possibly TRBD2 for D (6 bases). The CDR3 covers 13 residues. Trimming removed 5 bases at V and 10 bases at J, with 15 bases between. CDR1 and CDR2 from the germline V gene are LNHDA and SQIVND (reference sequence). This CDR3 is CASSWGGAGEQFF. The CDR3 DNA reads as TGTGCCAGTAGTTGGGGCGGGGCAGGAGAGCAGTTCTTC.

Concerning this clone itself: Germline and junction disagree at one end, which may indicate a read error. Additional DNA sequences in this sample encode the identical CDR3. This chain uses TRBV24-1 with TRBJ2-5; D is perhaps TRBD1 (5 bases). Germline CDR1 reads KGHDR; CDR2 reads SFDVKD. CDR3 length: 15 amino acids. The CDR3 sequence is CATSDLAGNGETQYF. Here the CDR3 DNA reads TGTGCCACCAGTGATTTGGCAGGGAATGGCGAGACCCAATACTTC.

CDR3 region: CASGLSTSQASYGYTF. CDR3 in DNA: TGTGCTAGTGGTTTGTCTACCTCCCAGGCCTCCTATGGCTACACCTTC. The chain carries TRBV12-5 and TRBJ1-2; D gene unclear. CDR3 length equals 16 residues. With 2 bases removed from V and 4 bases from J, the gap between germline ends came to 17 bases. CDR1 LGHNT and CDR2 FRNRAP come from the germline V gene.

The chain recombines TRBV18 with TRBJ1-1; D is unresolved. V lost 1 base and J 0 bases, leaving 12 bases between the germline ends. Germline CDR1 is KGHSH and CDR2 is LQKENI. There are 16 residues in the CDR3. As DNA, the CDR3 is TGTGCCAGCTCACCACTTTCGCAGCGTATGAACACTGAAGCTTTCTTT. It translates to CASSPLSQRMNTEAFF.

The V and J genes are TRBV10-1 and TRBJ1-1; unclear D gene. The germline gives CDR1 WNHNN, CDR2 SYGVQD (reference sequence). The CDR3 has 13 residues. V was cut by 11 bases and J by 3 bases, with 16 bases left in between. In nucleotides, the CDR3 is TGCGCCCCCATCCCCGGGAGTTACACTGAAGCTTTCTTT. This codes for CAPIPGSYTEAFF.

The rearrangement joins TRBV24-1 to TRBJ1-2, with TRBD1 identical over 9 bases. This CDR3 has 14 residues. Germline V gives CDR1 KGHDR, CDR2 SFDVKD. J was trimmed by 8 bases and V by 3 bases; bases with no gene match: 6. CDR3 nucleotide sequence: TGTGCCACCAGTGATGAGGGACAGGGTTGGGGCTACACCTTC. Its translation: CATSDEGQGWGYTF.

The chain carries TRBV19 and TRBJ2-3; 11 nucleotides match TRBD2. Per germline, CDR1 LNHDA and CDR2 SQIVND (reference sequence). After removal of 0 bases from V and 4 bases from J, the junction contained 3 bases not matched to a gene. The CDR3 is 16 amino acids. The CDR3 sequence: CASSIDWTSGPDTQYF. The CDR3 coding sequence is TGTGCCAGTAGTATAGATTGGACTAGCGGGCCAGATACGCAGTATTTT.

The rearrangement uses TRBV5-6 and TRBJ2-5, with 8 bases aligning to TRBD1. CDR1 and CDR2 (germline): SGHDT, YYEEEE. V lost 5 bases to trimming and J lost 5 bases; unmatched junction nucleotides: 8. This CDR3 spans 14 amino acids. The CDR3 loop is CASSKDRVEETQYF. DNA of the CDR3: TGTGCCAGCAGTAAGGACAGGGTTGAGGAGACCCAGTACTTC.

The V gene is TRBV5-1, the J gene TRBJ2-1, with D perhaps TRBD2 (6 bases). The CDR3 spans 16 residues. Germline V gives CDR1 SGHRS, CDR2 YFSETQ. Deletions cut 2 bases from V and 4 bases from J, with 16 bases between. The CDR3 region is CASSLGPGSGYNEQFF. In DNA form, the CDR3 reads TGCGCCAGCAGCTTAGGACCTGGAAGCGGGTACAATGAGCAGTTCTTC.

This clone was recorded a few times. The chain employs TRBV7-2 and TRBJ1-2; TRBD1 matches at 7 bases. In germline, CDR1 is SGHTA, CDR2 FQGNSA. V gave up 5 bases and J gave up 2 bases; unmatched junction bases: 8. This CDR3 comprises 15 residues. CDR3 in DNA: TGTGCCAGCAGCGCCAACAGGGGAGTAAACTATGGCTACACCTTC. As protein: CASSANRGVNYGYTF.

This clone was recorded only once. The rearrangement joins TRBV3-1 (or the pseudogene TRBV3-2) to TRBJ1-4; TRBD1 matches 7 bases. The CDR3 is 14 amino acids. Germline CDR1 reads LGHDT; CDR2 reads YNNKEL (reference sequence). Unmatched junction bases numbered 1, after V lost 1 base and J lost 5 bases. DNA of the CDR3: TGTGCCAGCAGCCAAGGGGGACAGAATGAAAAACTGTTTTTT. Translated: CASSQGGQNEKLFF.